This section outlines one T cell receptor (beta chain) sequence together with its context. Its matching antigen is unknown. The protocol was immunoSEQ multiplex PCR, while the TCRdb copy is restricted to in-frame clones and leaves out a portion. This table has about 330,000 clones, about 85% appearing once. This record comes from a study of cytomegalovirus exposure and HLA in healthy donors. Notes on the study in general: A few CMV-associated chains proved CMV antigen-specific in vitro. Cytomegalovirus association was assigned to about 150 TCR beta chains.

The CDR3 spans 12 residues. The germline CDR1 and CDR2 sequences are SGHTA and FQGTGA. Trimming cost V 5 bases and J 8 bases, with 10 bases left between them. Sequencing used PBMCs. The genes are TRBV7-3 and TRBJ2-1; no reliable D call. The sequence was obtained from a woman in her 30s in good health and CMV-seropositive. The CDR3 nucleotides are TGTGCCAGCAGCCCAAACCGGGATGAGCAGTTCTTC. Amino acid sequence: CASSPNRDEQFF.